This is a list of T cell receptor beta chains from one sample in a study of T-cell memory formation after mild COVID-19. TCRdb itself ran the 5' RACE reads through MiXCR, one entry per CDR3 protein. Among 550,000 to 650,000 distinct CDR3 sequences listed, around 15% were seen once. Specimen: PBMCs or a T cell subset sorted from them (not recorded which). The receptors were sampled from an adult woman who had mild COVID-19 (a few samples of this study predate the infection). Cell type and time point are not known. Both conserved end residues are part of each CDR3. D genes are given only for firm matches. The size field is filled for only some rows; it gives once, few, many or a size class.

d_gene	v_gene	abundance	j_gene	CDR3aa	CDR3nt
-	TRBV4-1	-	TRBJ2-3	CASSPGWGGPTDTQYF	TGCGCCAGCAGCCCTGGTTGGGGGGGCCCCACAGATACGCAGTATTTT
-	TRBV10-3	-	TRBJ2-3	CAISESNPDTQYF	TGTGCCATCAGTGAGTCGAATCCAGATACGCAGTATTTT
-	TRBV30	-	TRBJ2-3	CAWRRASTQYF	TGTGCCTGGAGGAGGGCCTCTACGCAGTATTTT
-	TRBV19	-	TRBJ1-6	CASTTGLGALHF	TGTGCCAGTACGACAGGCTTAGGGGCCCTCCACTTT
TRBD1	TRBV7-9	-	TRBJ1-2	CASSPPTGAYGYTF	TGTGCCAGCAGCCCCCCGACAGGGGCCTATGGCTACACCTTC
-	TRBV5-1	few	TRBJ2-2	CASSSLFLTNTGELFF	TGCGCCAGCAGCTCACTTTTCCTTACTAACACCGGGGAGCTGTTTTTT
-	TRBV7-2	-	TRBJ2-3	CASSGGVDTQYF	TGTGCCAGCAGTGGTGGGGTAGATACGCAGTATTTT
-	TRBV3-1	-	TRBJ1-2	CASSRQDGYTF	TGTGCCAGCAGCCGGCAGGATGGCTACACCTTC
TRBD1	TRBV12-3/TRBV12-4	many	TRBJ2-7	CASSPTGGGYEQYF	TGTGCCAGCAGTCCGACAGGGGGCGGCTACGAGCAGTACTTC
-	TRBV7-6	few	TRBJ1-6	CASSRDRIGSPLHF	TGTGCCAGCAGCCGGGACCGTATAGGTTCACCCCTCCACTTT
-	TRBV7-2	-	TRBJ1-1	CASSLAGLHTEAFF	TGTGCCAGCAGCTTAGCAGGGCTCCACACTGAAGCTTTCTTT
-	TRBV30	-	TRBJ2-1	CAWSVRGIYNEQFF	TGTGCCTGGAGTGTACGCGGGATATACAATGAGCAGTTCTTC
TRBD1	TRBV5-1	many	TRBJ2-7	CASSTQGVTRNEQYF	TGCGCCAGCAGCACCCAGGGGGTGACGAGGAACGAGCAGTACTTC
TRBD1	TRBV2	-	TRBJ2-7	CASRQGAYSSYEQYF	TGTGCCAGCAGACAGGGGGCCTACAGCTCCTACGAGCAGTACTTC
TRBD1	TRBV5-1	-	TRBJ2-3	CARSQGAGTDTQYF	TGCGCCAGAAGCCAGGGGGCCGGGACAGATACGCAGTATTTT
-	TRBV5-5	-	TRBJ1-2	CASSLQGTGGYTF	TGTGCCAGCAGCCTCCAGGGAACGGGTGGCTACACCTTC
-	TRBV6-1	few	TRBJ2-6	CASSEAGAGANVLTF	TGTGCCAGCAGTGAAGCAGGGGCTGGGGCCAACGTCCTGACTTTC
-	TRBV20-1	-	TRBJ2-7	CSAPHSFSYEQYF	TGCAGTGCCCCGCACAGTTTCTCCTACGAGCAGTACTTC
-	TRBV6-5	-	TRBJ1-2	CASSYSGTGQYGYTF	TGTGCCAGCAGTTACTCGGGAACAGGGCAATATGGCTACACCTTC
TRBD2	TRBV9	-	TRBJ2-1	CASSVWGGSKYEQFF	TGTGCCAGCAGCGTTTGGGGCGGGAGTAAGTATGAGCAGTTCTTC
-	TRBV7-6	few	TRBJ2-3	CASSPQWGTQYF	TGTGCCAGCAGCCCCCAGTGGGGGACGCAGTATTTT
-	TRBV6-5	few	TRBJ2-4	CASSYGGRNPAKNIQYF	TGTGCCAGCAGTTACGGGGGAAGAAATCCGGCCAAAAACATTCAGTACTTC
TRBD2	TRBV6-2/TRBV6-3	many	TRBJ2-1	CASSLGLAGAYNEQFF	TGTGCCAGCAGTTTGGGGCTAGCGGGAGCCTACAATGAGCAGTTCTTC
TRBD1	TRBV5-4	-	TRBJ1-1	CASSAGGQTNTEAFF	TGTGCCAGCAGCGCGGGGGGACAGACGAACACTGAAGCTTTCTTT
-	TRBV20-1	-	TRBJ1-1	CSAYGGGEINTEAFF	TGCAGTGCTTACGGTGGGGGGGAAATAAACACTGAAGCTTTCTTT
-	TRBV2	-	TRBJ1-1	CASKQGMEAFF	TGTGCCAGCAAGCAGGGGATGGAAGCTTTCTTT
-	TRBV3-1	-	TRBJ1-6	CASSQEGSPLHF	TGTGCCAGCAGCCAAGAGGGTTCACCCCTCCACTTT
-	TRBV7-3	-	TRBJ1-2	CASSLNSDSSYGYTF	TGTGCCAGCAGCTTAAATAGCGACAGCTCCTATGGCTACACCTTC
TRBD1	TRBV7-3	-	TRBJ2-3	CASSPHRGDTQYF	TGTGCCAGCAGCCCTCACAGGGGGGATACGCAGTATTTT
-	TRBV19	-	TRBJ2-1	CASSSASAYNEQFF	TGTGCCAGTAGCTCCGCGTCTGCCTACAATGAGCAGTTCTTC
TRBD2	TRBV7-2	few	TRBJ2-7	CASSVGLAGVQYF	TGTGCCAGCAGCGTGGGACTAGCGGGAGTGCAGTACTTC
-	TRBV12-3/TRBV12-4	-	TRBJ2-3	CASTTSTDTQYF	TGTGCCAGCACGACTAGCACAGATACGCAGTATTTT
-	TRBV7-9	-	TRBJ1-4	CASSLNVRGMNEKLFF	TGTGCCAGCAGCTTGAACGTAAGGGGAATGAATGAAAAACTGTTTTTT
-	TRBV4-2	-	TRBJ2-5	CASSQDQLVGETQYF	TGTGCCAGCAGCCAAGATCAACTAGTGGGCGAGACCCAGTACTTC
-	TRBV10-3	few	TRBJ1-1	CAIRVGGSTEAFF	TGTGCCATCAGGGTAGGGGGAAGTACTGAAGCTTTCTTT
-	TRBV2	-	TRBJ1-5	CASRRSHSNQPQHF	TGTGCCAGCCGACGTTCTCATAGCAATCAGCCCCAGCATTTT
-	TRBV29-1	many	TRBJ2-3	CSVAAGSQSTDTQYF	TGCAGCGTTGCGGCGGGGTCTCAGAGCACAGATACGCAGTATTTT
-	TRBV3-1	-	TRBJ2-7	CASSPREGRYEQYF	TGTGCCAGCAGCCCCCGCGAGGGAAGGTACGAGCAGTACTTC
-	TRBV29-1	few	TRBJ1-1	CSVGSRGEAFF	TGCAGCGTCGGTAGTCGCGGTGAAGCTTTCTTT
TRBD1	TRBV5-1	few	TRBJ1-1	CASSLGGQGVWRDEAFF	TGCGCCAGCAGCTTGGGAGGACAGGGGGTATGGCGTGATGAAGCTTTCTTT
-	TRBV12-3/TRBV12-4	few	TRBJ2-7	CASSNDLLAEQYF	TGTGCCAGCAGTAACGATCTCCTAGCGGAGCAGTACTTC
-	TRBV29-1	few	TRBJ1-1	CSASGYEAFF	TGCAGCGCCTCAGGGTACGAAGCTTTCTTT
TRBD2	TRBV24-1	-	TRBJ2-5	CATSGLAGGGGETQYF	TGTGCCACCAGCGGACTAGCGGGAGGTGGTGGGGAGACCCAGTACTTC
-	TRBV6-2/TRBV6-3	-	TRBJ1-1	CASSRQGSRTEAFF	TGTGCCAGCAGTCGGCAGGGCTCCCGCACTGAAGCTTTCTTT
-	TRBV7-9	few	TRBJ2-3	CASSHLADTQYF	TGTGCCAGCAGCCATTTAGCGGATACGCAGTATTTT
-	TRBV15	-	TRBJ2-3	CATSIPILAKWTDTQYF	TGTGCCACCAGCATACCGATTTTAGCGAAATGGACAGATACGCAGTATTTT
-	TRBV20-1	-	TRBJ1-2	CQSPGNGYTF	TGCCAGTCCCCAGGGAATGGCTACACCTTC
-	TRBV2	few	TRBJ1-5	CASRQTPRPYQPQHF	TGTGCCAGCAGACAGACCCCAAGACCATACCAGCCCCAGCATTTT
-	TRBV24-1	-	TRBJ2-2	CATSDLAAGIGTGELFF	TGTGCCACCAGTGATTTAGCGGCGGGAATTGGGACCGGGGAGCTGTTTTTT